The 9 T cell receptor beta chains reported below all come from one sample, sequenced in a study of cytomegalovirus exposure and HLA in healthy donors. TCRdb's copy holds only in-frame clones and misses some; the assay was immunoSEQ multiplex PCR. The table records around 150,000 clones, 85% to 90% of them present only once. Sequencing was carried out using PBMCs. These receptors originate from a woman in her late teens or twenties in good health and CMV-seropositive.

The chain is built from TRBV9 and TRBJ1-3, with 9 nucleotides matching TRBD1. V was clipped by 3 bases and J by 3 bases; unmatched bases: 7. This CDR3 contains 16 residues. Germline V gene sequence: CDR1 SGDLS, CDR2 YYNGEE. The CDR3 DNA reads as TGTGCCAGCAGCGGAAAAACAGGGGGCCGTGGAAACACCATATATTTT. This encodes CASSGKTGGRGNTIYF.

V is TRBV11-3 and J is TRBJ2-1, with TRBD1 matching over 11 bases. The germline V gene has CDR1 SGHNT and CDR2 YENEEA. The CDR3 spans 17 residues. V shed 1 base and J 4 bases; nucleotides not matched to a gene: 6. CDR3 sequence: CASSLAFGTGGYNEQFF. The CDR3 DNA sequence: TGTGCCAGCAGCTTAGCCTTCGGGACAGGGGGATACAATGAGCAGTTCTTC.

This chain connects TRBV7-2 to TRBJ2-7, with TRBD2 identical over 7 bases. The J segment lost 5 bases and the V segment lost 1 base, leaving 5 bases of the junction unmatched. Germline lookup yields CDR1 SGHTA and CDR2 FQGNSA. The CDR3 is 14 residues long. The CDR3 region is CASSLEGLVHEQYF. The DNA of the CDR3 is TGTGCCAGCAGCTTAGAAGGACTAGTCCACGAGCAGTACTTC.

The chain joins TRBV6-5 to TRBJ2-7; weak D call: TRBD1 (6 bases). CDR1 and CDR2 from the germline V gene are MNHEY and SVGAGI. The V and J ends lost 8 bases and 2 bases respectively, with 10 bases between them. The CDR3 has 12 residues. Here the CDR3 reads CASSRTAYEQYF. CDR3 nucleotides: TGTGCCAGCTCTAGGACAGCCTACGAGCAGTACTTC.

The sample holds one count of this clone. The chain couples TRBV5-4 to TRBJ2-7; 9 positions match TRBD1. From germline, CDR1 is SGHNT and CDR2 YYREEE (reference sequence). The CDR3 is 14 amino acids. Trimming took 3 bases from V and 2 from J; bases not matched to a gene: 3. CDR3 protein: CASSSRQGAYEQYF. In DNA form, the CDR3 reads TGTGCCAGCAGCTCACGACAGGGGGCCTACGAGCAGTACTTC. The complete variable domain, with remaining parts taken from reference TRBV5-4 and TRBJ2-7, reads ETGVTQSPTHLIKTRGQQVTLRCSSQSGHNTVSWYQQALGQGPQFIFQYYREEENGRGNFPPRFSGLQFPNYSSELNVNALELDDSALYLCASSSRQGAYEQYFGPGTRLTVT.

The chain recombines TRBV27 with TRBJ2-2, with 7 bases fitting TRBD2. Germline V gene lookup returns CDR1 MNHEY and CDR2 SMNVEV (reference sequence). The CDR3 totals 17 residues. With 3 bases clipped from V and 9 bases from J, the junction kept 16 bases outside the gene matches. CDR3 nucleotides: TGTGCCAGCAGTTTGGGGAGGGAGCGGACGGTAATCCGGGAGCTGTTTTTT. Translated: CASSLGRERTVIRELFF.

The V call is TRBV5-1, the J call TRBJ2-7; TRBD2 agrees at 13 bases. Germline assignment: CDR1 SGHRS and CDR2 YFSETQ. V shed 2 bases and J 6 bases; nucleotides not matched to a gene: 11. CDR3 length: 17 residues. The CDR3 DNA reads TGCGCCAGCAGCTTTAGCTCGAGGACTAGCGGGAGCCTCGAGCAGTACTTC. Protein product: CASSFSSRTSGSLEQYF. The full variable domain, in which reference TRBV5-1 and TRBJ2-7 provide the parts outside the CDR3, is KAGVTQTPRYLIKTRGQQVTLSCSPISGHRSVSWYQQTPGQGLQFLFEYFSETQRNKGNFPGRFSGRQFSNSRSEMNVSTLELGDSALYLCASSFSSRTSGSLEQYFGPGTRLTVT.

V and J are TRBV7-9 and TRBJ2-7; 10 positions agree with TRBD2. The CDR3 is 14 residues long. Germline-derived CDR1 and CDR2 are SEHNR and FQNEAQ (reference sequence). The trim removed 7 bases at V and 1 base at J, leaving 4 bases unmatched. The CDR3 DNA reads TGTGCCAGCACCCCACTAGCGGGATCCTACGAGCAGTACTTC. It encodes CASTPLAGSYEQYF.

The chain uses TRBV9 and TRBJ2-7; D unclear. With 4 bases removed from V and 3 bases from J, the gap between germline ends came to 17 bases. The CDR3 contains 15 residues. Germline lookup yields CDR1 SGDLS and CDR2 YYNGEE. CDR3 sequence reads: CASSPRAQFGYEQYF. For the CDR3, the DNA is TGTGCCAGCAGCCCACGAGCCCAATTCGGCTACGAGCAGTACTTC.